The 31 T cell receptor beta chains reported below all come from one sample, sequenced in a study of spatial heterogeneity in lung cancer. Described time point: sample taken at primary tumor resection. Unsorted whole RNA of tumor, nontumor lung or frozen PBMC was sequenced. Via MiXCR, TCRdb re-called the 5' RACE reads, giving one row per CDR3 protein. Of about 86,000 distinct CDR3 sequences in the sample, roughly an eighth were seen once. The source was PBMCs, collected at surgery. These receptors were collected from a male donor with early-stage non-small cell lung cancer.

This clonotype appeared many times. This chain connects TRBV19 to TRBJ1-2; 7 positions match TRBD1. Germline V gene lookup returns CDR1 LNHDA and CDR2 SQIVND (reference sequence). This CDR3 is 13 amino acids long. J was trimmed by 8 bases and V by 11 bases; bases with no gene match: 14. CDR3 protein: CASYHRDSEGYTF. DNA of the CDR3: TGTGCCTCCTATCACCGGGACAGTGAGGGCTACACCTTC.

This clonotype was counted a few times. Sequence at one end of the junction differs from germline and may be a read error. The CDR3 nucleotides are TGTGCCACCAGTGAAAGCTCCTATCGCTACACCTTC. Translation gives CATSESSYRYTF. This rearrangement joins TRBV24-1 to TRBJ1-2; D remains unclear. Looked up from germline, CDR1 is KGHDR and CDR2 is SFDVKD. CDR3 length: 12 residues.

This clonotype was counted between two and nine times. V gene TRBV6-2 or TRBV6-3 combines with J gene TRBJ1-5; TRBD1 is a possible D gene (6 bases). The V gene's germline CDR1 is MNHEY and CDR2 SVGEGT. V lost 7 bases to trimming and J lost 7 bases, with 14 bases between them. The CDR3 totals 13 residues. CDR3 nucleotides: TGTGCCAGCACTCAGGGGTCTGGGCAGCCCCAGCATTTT. This sequence encodes CASTQGSGQPQHF.

The rearrangement joins TRBV7-3 to TRBJ1-1; 8 bases are shared with TRBD1. Germline lookup yields CDR1 SGHTA and CDR2 FQGTGA. The CDR3 extends over 14 amino acids. Germline trimming cut 4 bases from V and 4 bases from J; bases unmatched to any gene: 5. The CDR3 nucleotides are TGTGCCAGCAGCTCGGGACAGGTTATCACTGAAGCTTTCTTT. Protein: CASSSGQVITEAFF.

The rearrangement links TRBV5-1 to TRBJ2-7; TRBD1 agrees at 10 bases. The J segment lost 5 bases and the V segment lost 4 bases, leaving 12 bases of the junction unmatched. Looked up from germline, CDR1 is SGHRS and CDR2 is YFSETQ. This CDR3 region has 16 residues. As DNA, the CDR3 is TGCGCCAGCAGCCCAAACCGGGACAGGGGAATCCACGAGCAGTACTTC. Translated, it gives CASSPNRDRGIHEQYF.

This rearrangement joins TRBV15 to TRBJ2-7, with 7 nucleotides matching TRBD1. The CDR3 loop spans 15 amino acids. Germline CDR1 and CDR2: LNHNV and YYDKDF (reference sequence). V trimming: 0 bases; J trimming: 3 bases; junction bases outside the gene matches: 5. The CDR3 spells CATSRDPGGFYEQYF. The CDR3 DNA sequence: TGTGCCACCAGCAGAGATCCAGGGGGATTCTACGAGCAGTACTTC.

This clonotype was observed a handful of times. V and J are TRBV7-9 and TRBJ2-3, with D tentatively TRBD2 (6 bases). CDR1 and CDR2 (germline): SEHNR, FQNEAQ (reference sequence). The CDR3 loop spans 12 amino acids. Trimming left V 7 bases short and J 13 bases short, with 18 bases between. CDR3 DNA: TGTGCCAGCATCCACGACGGGGACTCAAAGTATTTT. Translating gives CASIHDGDSKYF.

This clonotype was seen more than once but under ten times. This rearrangement joins TRBV13 to TRBJ2-1; weak D call: TRBD2 (6 bases). Germline-derived CDR1 and CDR2 are PRHDT and FYEKMQ (reference sequence). The CDR3 runs 16 residues. V lost 4 bases to trimming and J lost 9 bases, with 22 bases between them. In DNA, the CDR3 is TGTGCCAGCAGCTCAACCGGGACTTCGGCGGGTGGTGAGCAGTTCTTC. Translating gives CASSSTGTSAGGEQFF.

This clonotype was picked up many times. The rearrangement uses TRBV19 and TRBJ1-5, with D unclear. CDR3 length equals 17 residues. The V gene lost 5 bases and the J gene lost 0 bases, with 17 bases spanning the gap. Germline CDR1 LNHDA, CDR2 SQIVND (reference sequence). The CDR3 is CASSPSPRTYSNQPQHF. DNA of the CDR3: TGTGCCAGTAGTCCGAGCCCGCGGACTTATAGCAATCAGCCCCAGCATTTT. Filled out from reference TRBV19 and TRBJ1-5, the complete variable domain reads DGGITQSPKYLFRKEGQNVTLSCEQNLNHDAMYWYRQDPGQGLRLIYYSQIVNDFQKGDIAEGYSVSREKKESFPLTVTSAQKNPTAFYLCASSPSPRTYSNQPQHFGDGTRLSIL.

The J gene is TRBJ1-5, the V gene TRBV2; the match to TRBD1 covers 12 bases. V gave up 6 bases and J gave up 7 bases; unmatched junction bases: 4. CDR1 and CDR2 from the germline V gene are SNHLY and FYNNEI. The CDR3 spans 14 residues. The CDR3 DNA sequence: TGTGCCAGCAGGGGGACAGGGGGCGGGCAGCCCCAGCATTTT. This encodes CASRGTGGGQPQHF.

This clonotype was observed a few times. The CDR3 sequence is CASSKSGTDTQYF. The DNA of the CDR3 is TGTGCCAGCAGTAAAAGCGGCACAGATACGCAGTATTTT. J is TRBJ2-3 and V is TRBV6-1; D gene unclear. The CDR3 runs 13 residues. Germline V gives CDR1 MNHNS, CDR2 SASEGT. With 5 bases removed from V and 1 base from J, the gap between germline ends came to 7 bases.

This chain connects TRBV11-2 to TRBJ2-7; 11 positions agree with TRBD2. Germline V gene lookup returns CDR1 SGHAT and CDR2 FQNNGV. The CDR3 spans 15 residues. V lost 5 bases and J lost 7; bases outside the gene matches: 10. Here the CDR3 reads CASSPRSGGAEEQYF. DNA for the CDR3: TGTGCCAGCAGCCCCCGTAGCGGGGGGGCAGAGGAGCAGTACTTC. Full variable domain (missing parts from reference TRBV11-2 and TRBJ2-7): EAGVAQSPRYKIIEKRQSVAFWCNPISGHATLYWYQQILGQGPKLLIQFQNNGVVDDSQLPKDRFSAERLKGVDSTLKIQPAKLEDSAVYLCASSPRSGGAEEQYFGPGTRLTVT.

V is TRBV12-3 or TRBV12-4 and J is TRBJ2-7; perhaps TRBD1 as D (6 bases). Trimming took off 6 bases at V and 4 bases at J, with 10 bases between the two ends. The CDR3 contains 12 residues. For the CDR3, the DNA is TGTGCCAGCAGCCCGGGACATTACGAGCAGTACTTC. It yields the protein CASSPGHYEQYF.

Only a few counts were recorded for this clonotype. The rearrangement uses TRBV7-3 and TRBJ1-2; D unresolved. CDR3 size: 13 residues. The V gene's germline CDR1 is SGHTA and CDR2 FQGTGA. The germline V and J ends were trimmed by 0 bases and 6 bases, with 8 bases remaining between them. CDR3 DNA sequence: TGTGCCAGCAGCTTAACAAGGGAGGATGGCTACACCTTC. This translates into CASSLTREDGYTF.

V is TRBV19 and J is TRBJ2-3, with TRBD2 as a possible D gene (5 bases). The germline CDR1 and CDR2 sequences are LNHDA and SQIVND (reference sequence). The CDR3 is 14 amino acids. Trimming cost V 1 base and J 5 bases, with 10 bases left between them. This chain's CDR3 is CASSIGRAGDTQYF. DNA of the CDR3: TGTGCCAGTAGTATAGGTCGGGCGGGAGATACGCAGTATTTT. The whole variable domain, remainder taken from reference TRBV19 and TRBJ2-3, is DGGITQSPKYLFRKEGQNVTLSCEQNLNHDAMYWYRQDPGQGLRLIYYSQIVNDFQKGDIAEGYSVSREKKESFPLTVTSAQKNPTAFYLCASSIGRAGDTQYFGPGTRLTVL.

This chain joins TRBV7-9 and TRBJ2-7; TRBD2 is a possible D gene (5 bases). The V gene lost 5 bases and the J gene lost 2 bases, with 13 bases spanning the gap. This CDR3 comprises 14 residues. Germline V lookup: CDR1 SEHNR, CDR2 FQNEAQ (reference sequence). CDR3 loop: CASSPGSQAYEQYF. CDR3 nucleotide sequence: TGTGCCAGCAGCCCGGGGAGCCAAGCCTACGAGCAGTACTTC.

In this sample, this clonotype turned up a few times. J is TRBJ2-7 and V is TRBV4-1; 10 nucleotides align to TRBD1. Looked up from germline, CDR1 is MGHRA and CDR2 is YSYEKL. Losses at the gene ends were 1 base for V and 2 bases for J; bases not matched to a gene: 2. The CDR3 is 15 residues long. The CDR3 DNA follows: TGCGCCAGCAGCCAAGTGGGACAGGGGACCTACGAGCAGTACTTC. It codes for CASSQVGQGTYEQYF.

This clonotype was seen a handful of times. The chain is built from TRBV9 and TRBJ2-5; D gene ambiguous. Germline CDR1 SGDLS, CDR2 YYNGEE. The CDR3 consists of 13 residues. Trimming took 3 bases from V and 2 from J, leaving 8 bases between them. CDR3 DNA sequence: TGTGCCAGCAGCGCCTTGGTTCAAGAGACCCAGTACTTC. Amino acid sequence: CASSALVQETQYF.

This clonotype was seen repeatedly, ten times or more. The chain employs TRBV4-2 and TRBJ1-4; D is uncertain. The germline V gene has CDR1 LGHNA and CDR2 YNFKEQ. The CDR3 has 15 residues. Trimming left V 0 bases short and J 2 bases short, with 7 bases between. Written as DNA, the CDR3 is TGTGCCAGCAGCCAAGAAAGGAAGACTAATGAAAAACTGTTTTTT. Its translation is CASSQERKTNEKLFF.

In its sample, this clonotype was seen many times. The rearrangement uses TRBV6-5 and TRBJ1-2, with 7 bases fitting TRBD1. The germline V gene encodes CDR1 MNHEY and CDR2 SVGAGI. There are 14 residues in the CDR3. Unmatched junction bases numbered 5, after V lost 5 bases and J lost 2 bases. As DNA, the CDR3 is TGTGCCAGCAGTGTACCAGGGGGAAACTATGGCTACACCTTC. Its translation is CASSVPGGNYGYTF.

This sequence joins TRBV5-1 and TRBJ2-2, with D tentatively TRBD1 (6 bases). V was pared by 0 bases and J by 8 bases, with 11 bases between. There are 14 residues in the CDR3. Germline loops: CDR1 SGHRS, CDR2 YFSETQ. The CDR3 protein is CASSLDREGGELFF. The CDR3 bases are TGCGCCAGCAGCTTGGACAGGGAAGGTGGGGAGCTGTTTTTT.

This clonotype was detected a few times. The chain combines TRBV11-2 with TRBJ2-3; D is possibly TRBD2 (5 bases). The V and J ends lost 1 base and 0 bases respectively, with 11 bases between them. CDR1 SGHAT and CDR2 FQNNGV come from the germline V gene. The CDR3 is made up of 16 amino acids. CDR3 protein: CASSLGGRISTDTQYF. The CDR3, as DNA: TGTGCCAGCAGCTTAGGCGGGCGGATTAGCACAGATACGCAGTATTTT.

This rearrangement joins TRBV30 to TRBJ2-7, with a possible D match to TRBD2 (6 bases). The V gene's germline CDR1 is GTSNPN and CDR2 SVGIG (reference sequence). V was shortened by 8 bases and J by 0 bases, with 14 bases between the two germline ends. The CDR3 runs to 13 residues. CDR3 region: CAGGTDSSYEQYF. The CDR3 DNA is TGTGCCGGGGGGACCGACAGCTCCTACGAGCAGTACTTC.

The chain recombines TRBV7-9 with TRBJ2-5; TRBD1 might be the D (5 bases). The CDR3 is made up of 16 amino acids. V lost 5 bases and J 3 bases, leaving 19 bases between the germline ends. Germline CDR1 reads SEHNR; CDR2 reads FQNEAQ (reference sequence). CDR3 nucleotides: TGTGCCAGCAGCCAAAGAGGTCAGGGCGCGAAAGAGACCCAGTACTTC. Translating gives CASSQRGQGAKETQYF.

This chain connects TRBV24-1 to TRBJ2-1; D gene unclear. CDR1 is KGHDR and CDR2 is SFDVKD in the germline V gene. Trimming removed 5 bases at V and 7 bases at J, with 17 bases between. This CDR3 is 15 amino acids long. The CDR3 here is CATSVDTDFFNEQFF. CDR3 bases: TGTGCCACCAGTGTCGACACTGATTTTTTTAATGAGCAGTTCTTC.

The chain recombines TRBV2 with TRBJ2-1, with unresolved D. The CDR3 loop spans 15 amino acids. V shed 7 bases and J shed 0 bases, with 13 bases lying between them. Germline V gives CDR1 SNHLY, CDR2 FYNNEI. CDR3 region: CASKYLPASYNEQFF. The CDR3 coding sequence is TGTGCCAGCAAGTACCTCCCCGCCTCCTACAATGAGCAGTTCTTC.

V usage is TRBV19 and J usage is TRBJ1-1; no firm D call. Germline values: CDR1 LNHDA, CDR2 SQIVND (reference sequence). V was clipped by 5 bases and J by 1 base, with 8 bases between them. This CDR3 comprises 13 residues. CDR3 amino acids: CASSEEANTEAFF. Here the CDR3 DNA reads TGTGCCAGTAGTGAGGAAGCGAACACTGAAGCTTTCTTT.

This clonotype was counted at least ten times. CDR3 nucleotides: TGTGCCAGCAGCTTAGTAACAGGGAGTCAGCCCCAGCATTTT. As protein: CASSLVTGSQPQHF. V is TRBV7-8 and J is TRBJ1-5; possible D gene TRBD1, 6 bases. V was pared by 1 base and J by 6 bases, with 10 bases between. CDR1 is SGHVS and CDR2 is FQNEAQ in the germline V gene. The length of the CDR3 is 14 residues.

This chain uses TRBV12-2 with TRBJ1-6; the table's D call TRBD1 went unverified against the DNA. TRBV12-2 is labeled a pseudogene. The CDR3 totals 13 residues. As DNA, the CDR3 is TGTGCAAGTCGCTTAGTAGGGGGTCCCCCCCTCCACTTT. It specifies CASRLVGGPPLHF.

This clonotype appeared many times. The rearrangement joins TRBV24-1 to TRBJ2-7, with 7 bases matching TRBD1. Germline CDR1 and CDR2: KGHDR and SFDVKD. The V and J ends lost 6 bases and 1 base, in that order; junction bases with no gene match: 2. CDR3 length equals 13 residues. The CDR3 bases are TGTGCCACCAGTCGACAGGGTTCCTACGAGCAGTACTTC. Protein: CATSRQGSYEQYF.

The gene calls are TRBV4-1 and TRBJ1-2; D remains unclear. Looked up from germline, CDR1 is MGHRA and CDR2 is YSYEKL. Between the trimmed V and J ends, which lost 3 bases and 7 bases, there was a span of 12 bases. The CDR3 sequence is 13 residues long. CDR3 region: CASSHEGHLGYTF. The CDR3 nucleotides are TGCGCCAGCAGCCACGAGGGCCATCTTGGCTACACCTTC.